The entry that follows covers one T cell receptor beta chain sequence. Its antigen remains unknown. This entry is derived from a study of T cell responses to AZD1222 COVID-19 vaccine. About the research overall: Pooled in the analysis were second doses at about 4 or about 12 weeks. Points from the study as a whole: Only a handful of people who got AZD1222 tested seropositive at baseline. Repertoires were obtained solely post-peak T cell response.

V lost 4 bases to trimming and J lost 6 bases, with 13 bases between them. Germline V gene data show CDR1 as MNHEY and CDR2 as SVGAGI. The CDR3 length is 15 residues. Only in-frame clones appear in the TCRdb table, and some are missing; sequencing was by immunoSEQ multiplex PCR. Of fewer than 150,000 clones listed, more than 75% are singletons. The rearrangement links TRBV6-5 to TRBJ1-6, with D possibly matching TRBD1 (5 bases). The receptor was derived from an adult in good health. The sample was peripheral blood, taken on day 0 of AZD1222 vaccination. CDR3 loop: CASSSTGTANSPLHF. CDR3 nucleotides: TGTGCCAGCAGTTCCACCGGGACTGCTAATTCACCCCTCCACTTT.